One and the same sample provided the 29 T cell receptor beta chains below, sequenced in a study of blood T cell repertoires in COVID-19. Data came from immunoSEQ multiplex PCR; TCRdb stores just in-frame clones and leaves some out. The table has around 160,000 clones, 86% seen once. Specimen: peripheral blood. The receptors stem from a man aged 60-69 years with acute or convalescent COVID-19.

This clone was picked up one time. V is TRBV7-3 and J is TRBJ1-1; perhaps TRBD1 as D (5 bases). The V and J ends lost 4 bases and 10 bases respectively, with 13 bases between them. The CDR3 covers 12 residues. Germline V gives CDR1 SGHTA, CDR2 FQGTGA. CDR3 DNA sequence: TGTGCCAGCAGCTCCAAGCAGGGAACAGCTTTCTTT. Its protein is CASSSKQGTAFF.

Here the CDR3 reads CSASSLEGPITNTEAFF. The CDR3 nucleotides read TGCAGTGCTAGTAGTTTGGAGGGACCAATTACGAACACTGAAGCTTTCTTT. The chain links TRBV20-1 to TRBJ1-1; D perhaps matches TRBD1 (5 bases). The CDR3 runs to 17 residues. Between the trimmed V and J ends, which lost 3 bases and 1 base, there was a span of 21 bases. From germline, CDR1 is DFQATT and CDR2 SNEGSKA (reference sequence).

J is TRBJ2-1 and V is TRBV5-1; TRBD1 aligns across 10 bases. Germline CDR1 is SGHRS and CDR2 is YFSETQ. Germline trimming cut 6 bases from V and 5 bases from J; bases unmatched to any gene: 8. There are 15 residues in the CDR3. CDR3 sequence (DNA): TGCGCCAGCACCACCGGACAGGGGGTCCACAATGAGCAGTTCTTC. Translated: CASTTGQGVHNEQFF. Looking up the rest from reference TRBV5-1 and TRBJ2-1 gives the full variable domain: KAGVTQTPRYLIKTRGQQVTLSCSPISGHRSVSWYQQTPGQGLQFLFEYFSETQRNKGNFPGRFSGRQFSNSRSEMNVSTLELGDSALYLCASTTGQGVHNEQFFGPGTRLTVL.

The chain couples TRBV9 to TRBJ2-3; D perhaps matches TRBD1 (5 bases). The ends were cut back, 0 bases at V and 2 bases at J, with 10 bases in the middle. Germline loops: CDR1 SGDLS, CDR2 YYNGEE. The CDR3 is made up of 15 amino acids. For the CDR3, the DNA is TGTGCCAGCAGCGTAGGCAGGGTCTTCACAGATACGCAGTATTTT. The encoded protein is CASSVGRVFTDTQYF.

This clone turned up a few times. This chain joins TRBV27 and TRBJ2-5; 7 nucleotides line up with TRBD2. Germline CDR1 MNHEY, CDR2 SMNVEV (reference sequence). V lost 6 bases to trimming and J lost 5 bases; unmatched junction nucleotides: 15. This CDR3 comprises 16 residues. The CDR3 loop reads CASRRRSGMVLETQYF. The CDR3 DNA is TGTGCCAGCAGGCGTCGGAGCGGGATGGTTTTGGAGACCCAGTACTTC.

The chain links TRBV10-2 to TRBJ2-5, with D perhaps TRBD1 (6 bases). The CDR3 spans 12 residues. CDR1 and CDR2 (germline): WSHSY, SAAADI. The CDR3 DNA sequence: TGCGCTTCTGGGGGCGCGAGAGAGACCCAGTACTTC. Translated, it gives CASGGARETQYF.

This rearrangement joins TRBV10-1 to TRBJ1-6, with D unresolved. From germline, CDR1 is WNHNN and CDR2 SYGVQD (reference sequence). This CDR3 contains 15 residues. V dropped 6 bases and J dropped 6 bases, with 15 bases sitting between them. The DNA for the CDR3 is TGCGCCAGCAGCGCGGGAGGAGTCGGTAATTCACCCCTCCACTTT. Its protein is CASSAGGVGNSPLHF.

The chain uses TRBV7-9 and TRBJ2-1, with 7 nucleotides matching TRBD2. Unmatched junction bases numbered 10, after V lost 5 bases and J lost 9 bases. The CDR3 runs 14 residues. From germline, CDR1 is SEHNR and CDR2 FQNEAQ (reference sequence). Here the CDR3 reads CASSHTAWEGEQFF. The CDR3 coding sequence is TGTGCCAGCAGCCACACAGCATGGGAGGGTGAGCAGTTCTTC. The full variable domain, with the rest looked up from reference TRBV7-9 and TRBJ2-1, is DTGVSQNPRHKITKRGQNVTFRCDPISEHNRLYWYRQTLGQGPEFLTYFQNEAQLEKSRLLSDRFSAERPKGSFSTLEIQRTEQGDSAMYLCASSHTAWEGEQFFGPGTRLTVL.

V and J are TRBV18 and TRBJ2-1, with 10 bases lining up with TRBD2. This CDR3 has 16 residues. Germline CDR1 KGHSH, CDR2 LQKENI. With V trimmed by 2 bases and J by 7 bases, 8 bases remained unmatched. For the CDR3, the DNA is TGTGCCAGCTCACCATTCCCAGCGGGAGGGTCAAATGAGCAGTTCTTC. Translated: CASSPFPAGGSNEQFF.

The chain couples TRBV6-2 or TRBV6-3 to TRBJ1-5; D uncertain. This CDR3 is built from 14 residues. Germline CDR1 MNHEY, CDR2 SVGEGT. Trimming left V 2 bases short and J 7 bases short, with 12 bases between. The CDR3 sequence is CASSYQRGDQPQHF. CDR3 nucleotide sequence: TGTGCCAGCAGTTACCAACGCGGCGACCAGCCCCAGCATTTT.

V and J are TRBV27 and TRBJ2-2, with D perhaps TRBD1 (5 bases). V was pared by 2 bases and J by 7 bases, with 20 bases between. Germline V CDR1 and CDR2: MNHEY, SMNVEV (reference sequence). This CDR3 comprises 17 residues. CDR3 region: CASSLTDRLPAGGELFF. In nucleotides, the CDR3 is TGTGCCAGCAGTTTAACAGACAGACTCCCGGCTGGCGGGGAGCTGTTTTTT.

The V and J genes are TRBV24-1 and TRBJ1-4; possibly TRBD1 for D (5 bases). The ends were cut back, 3 bases at V and 7 bases at J, with 14 bases in the middle. In germline, CDR1 is KGHDR, CDR2 SFDVKD. The CDR3 has 15 amino acids. The CDR3 bases are TGTGCCACCAGTGATCCCCGCCAGGGTGGTGAAAAACTGTTTTTT. It yields the protein CATSDPRQGGEKLFF.

The CDR3 DNA is TGTGCCAGCAGCTTTTCGAGTACTTACTACTACAATGAGCAGTTCTTC. It is translated as CASSFSSTYYYNEQFF. This chain uses TRBV11-2 with TRBJ2-1; unclear D gene. Germline V gene sequence: CDR1 SGHAT, CDR2 FQNNGV. The CDR3 has 16 amino acids. Trimming left V 3 bases short and J 3 bases short, with 15 bases between.

The chain recombines TRBV25-1 with TRBJ2-7; 9 bases fit TRBD1. V shed 2 bases and J 1 base; nucleotides not matched to a gene: 9. CDR3 length: 17 amino acids. Germline assignment: CDR1 MGHDK and CDR2 SYGVNS. CDR3 residues: CASSETPGTGTSYEQYF. The CDR3 nucleotides are TGTGCCAGCAGTGAAACCCCCGGGACAGGGACATCCTACGAGCAGTACTTC.

The chain couples TRBV28 to TRBJ2-1, with a tentative D call TRBD2 (6 bases). The V end lost 4 bases, the J end lost 7 bases, and 14 bases lay between the germline ends. Germline V gene sequence: CDR1 MDHEN, CDR2 SYDVKM. The CDR3 is 14 residues long. The DNA for the CDR3 is TGTGCCAGCAGTTCGACTAGAGGGGTGAATGAGCAGTTCTTC. Translating it yields CASSSTRGVNEQFF.

The chain recombines TRBV2 with TRBJ2-1, with 10 bases matching TRBD2. The ends lost 6 bases at V and 6 bases at J; junction bases unmatched: 8. Germline V gene lookup returns CDR1 SNHLY and CDR2 FYNNEI. The CDR3 loop spans 15 amino acids. In DNA, the CDR3 is TGTGCCAGCAGAATTGGGACTAGCGTCCGCAATGAGCAGTTCTTC. Protein product: CASRIGTSVRNEQFF.

V gene TRBV11-2 combines with J gene TRBJ1-1; the match to TRBD1 covers 8 bases. The V gene's germline CDR1 is SGHAT and CDR2 FQNNGV. The CDR3 is made up of 14 amino acids. Trimming cost V 4 bases and J 6 bases; bases outside gene matches: 7. In DNA, the CDR3 is TGTGCCAGCAGCTCCCCCCGACAGGGGCCTGAAGCTTTCTTT. Protein product: CASSSPRQGPEAFF.

This clone was recorded a few times. The chain employs TRBV19 and TRBJ2-2, with 7 bases fitting TRBD2. V gave up 4 bases and J gave up 3 bases; unmatched junction bases: 5. In germline, CDR1 is LNHDA, CDR2 SQIVND (reference sequence). This CDR3 comprises 15 residues. The CDR3 bases are TGTGCCAGTAGTACAGGGACTACCCACACCGGGGAGCTGTTTTTT. Translation: CASSTGTTHTGELFF.

DNA for the CDR3: TGTGCCTGGAGCGTAGGACAGGGTCATAGAAAACTGTTTTTT. It is translated as CAWSVGQGHRKLFF. V gene TRBV30 combines with J gene TRBJ1-4; 8 bases align to TRBD1. The germline V gene encodes CDR1 GTSNPN and CDR2 SVGIG (reference sequence). The J segment lost 10 bases and the V segment lost 3 bases, leaving 10 bases of the junction unmatched. This CDR3 has 14 residues.

This chain links TRBV19 with TRBJ1-1; D possibly corresponds to TRBD1 (5 bases). Deletions cut 11 bases from V and 7 bases from J, with 14 bases between. Germline CDR1 LNHDA, CDR2 SQIVND (reference sequence). The CDR3 has 11 amino acids. CDR3 in DNA: TGTGCCTCCGGGGGGTTTGATGAAGCTTTCTTT. It encodes CASGGFDEAFF.

This sequence joins TRBV7-8 and TRBJ2-4; 7 bases are a match to TRBD1. This CDR3 has 11 amino acids. The germline gives CDR1 SGHVS, CDR2 FQNEAQ. V lost 5 bases to trimming and J lost 12 bases; unmatched junction nucleotides: 4. CDR3 coding DNA: TGTGCCAGCAGCGTAGGACAGGATCAGTACTTC. Translated: CASSVGQDQYF. The full variable domain, its missing parts supplied by reference TRBV7-8 and TRBJ2-4, is GAGVSQSPRYKVAKRGQDVALRCDPISGHVSLFWYQQALGQGPEFLTYFQNEAQLDKSGLPSDRFFAERPEGSVSTLKIQRTQQEDSAVYLCASSVGQDQYFGAGTRLSVL.

V and J are TRBV7-6 and TRBJ2-1, with 11 bases aligning to TRBD2. Losses at the gene ends were 5 bases for V and 5 bases for J; bases not matched to a gene: 8. From germline, CDR1 is SGHVS and CDR2 FNYEAQ. The CDR3 sequence is 16 residues long. CDR3 nucleotides: TGTGCCAGCAGCCAAAGACCGGGACTAGCGGACAATGAGCAGTTCTTC. This codes for CASSQRPGLADNEQFF.

The chain couples TRBV6-2 or TRBV6-3 to TRBJ2-1; 8 bases are shared with TRBD1. The ends lost 6 bases at V and 14 bases at J; junction bases unmatched: 12. The germline CDR1 and CDR2 sequences are MNHEY and SVGEGT. CDR3 length: 13 residues. CDR3 sequence: CASSPLSRGPEFF. As DNA, the CDR3 is TGTGCCAGCAGCCCCCTCTCCAGGGGGCCGGAGTTCTTC.

J is TRBJ2-1 and V is TRBV10-3; maybe TRBD2 (6 bases). The V and J ends lost 4 bases and 1 base respectively, with 11 bases between them. CDR3 size: 15 residues. Germline CDR1 reads ENHRY; CDR2 reads SYGVKD. The CDR3 sequence is CAISVSGLSYNEQFF. The CDR3 region has the DNA TGTGCCATCAGTGTTAGCGGCCTTTCCTACAATGAGCAGTTCTTC.

This chain links TRBV7-9 with TRBJ2-3; weak D call: TRBD1 (5 bases). The CDR3 covers 14 residues. Per the germline V gene, CDR1 is SEHNR and CDR2 is FQNEAQ (reference sequence). V lost 4 bases, J lost 2 bases, and 10 bases lay in between. CDR3 protein: CASSSTQVTDTQYF. CDR3 sequence (DNA): TGTGCCAGCAGCTCCACACAGGTCACAGATACGCAGTATTTT.

This clone occurred a few times. The chain uses TRBV5-1 and TRBJ1-1; no clear D gene. Trimming pared 2 bases from V and 0 bases from J, leaving 8 bases between. Germline lookup yields CDR1 SGHRS and CDR2 YFSETQ. The CDR3 has 14 amino acids. This CDR3 reads CASSFGRVNTEAFF. CDR3 coding DNA: TGCGCCAGCAGCTTTGGGAGGGTGAACACTGAAGCTTTCTTT. Looking up the rest from reference TRBV5-1 and TRBJ1-1 gives the full variable domain: KAGVTQTPRYLIKTRGQQVTLSCSPISGHRSVSWYQQTPGQGLQFLFEYFSETQRNKGNFPGRFSGRQFSNSRSEMNVSTLELGDSALYLCASSFGRVNTEAFFGQGTRLTVV.

In this sample, this clone turned up a few times. This chain connects TRBV2 to TRBJ1-5, with D tentatively TRBD1 (6 bases). The CDR3 sequence is 14 residues long. With 4 bases removed from V and 5 bases from J, the gap between germline ends came to 12 bases. Germline CDR1 is SNHLY and CDR2 is FYNNEI. CDR3 loop: CASSGGQLYQPQHF. For the CDR3, the DNA is TGTGCCAGCAGTGGAGGACAGTTGTATCAGCCCCAGCATTTT.

The chain couples TRBV7-9 to TRBJ2-1; the match to TRBD2 covers 10 bases. Germline CDR1 is SEHNR and CDR2 is FQNEAQ (reference sequence). V shed 5 bases and J 6 bases; nucleotides not matched to a gene: 16. CDR3 length: 18 residues. In DNA form, the CDR3 reads TGTGCCAGCAGCGTAGAGGCCCTTCTAGCGGGAGCGTTCAATGAGCAGTTCTTC. Translation: CASSVEALLAGAFNEQFF. Variable domain in full (rest from reference TRBV7-9 and TRBJ2-1): DTGVSQNPRHKITKRGQNVTFRCDPISEHNRLYWYRQTLGQGPEFLTYFQNEAQLEKSRLLSDRFSAERPKGSFSTLEIQRTEQGDSAMYLCASSVEALLAGAFNEQFFGPGTRLTVL.

The J gene is TRBJ1-3, the V gene TRBV5-1, with 11 nucleotides matching TRBD1. Germline assignment: CDR1 SGHRS and CDR2 YFSETQ. V dropped 0 bases and J dropped 0; count of bases not matched to a gene: 5. The CDR3 spans 18 residues. The CDR3 coding sequence is TGCGCCAGCAGCTTGGAGGGACAGGGGGGGTTCTCTGGAAACACCATATATTTT. Its protein is CASSLEGQGGFSGNTIYF.